One and the same sample provided the 27 T cell receptor beta chains below, sequenced in a study of T cells in Graves' hyperthyroidism and ophthalmopathy. Amplification targeted TCR beta CDR3 regions from RNA transcripts. Carried out on the TCR CDR3, a first-round RT-PCR used the HTBI primer set. Using its own MiXCR run on the multiplex PCR reads, TCRdb lists one record per CDR3 protein. The sample holds about 360,000 distinct CDR3 sequences, 20% to 25% seen once. Sequenced material: blood. Source of these receptors: a man aged 45-65 years with Graves' hyperthyroidism.

This clonotype was seen a few times. V and J are TRBV2 and TRBJ2-3, with D possibly matching TRBD1 (5 bases). Germline V gene data show CDR1 as SNHLY and CDR2 as FYNNEI. CDR3 length: 12 residues. V dropped 8 bases and J dropped 6 bases, with 12 bases sitting between them. The DNA of the CDR3 is TGTGCCAGCCGAGGCCCAGGGGATACGCAGTATTTT. It specifies CASRGPGDTQYF.

CDR3 in DNA: TGTGCCAGCCGGCCAGCGGGAGGGACAGATACGCAGTATTTT. Amino acids: CASRPAGGTDTQYF. V usage is TRBV7-6 and J usage is TRBJ2-3; 10 bases match TRBD2. Germline V gene sequence: CDR1 SGHVS, CDR2 FNYEAQ. The ends lost 8 bases at V and 3 bases at J; junction bases unmatched: 5. The CDR3 is 14 amino acids.

As to this clonotype: Possible read error: a much larger clone is one base away. This rearrangement joins TRBV28 to TRBJ1-2, with 8 bases identical to TRBD1. Germline V gene sequence: CDR1 MDHEN, CDR2 SYDVKM. The CDR3 loop spans 13 amino acids. CDR3 protein: CVSRQTGGYGYTF. CDR3 sequence (DNA): TGTGTCAGCAGACAAACAGGGGGCTATGGCTACACCTTC.

CDR3 nucleotides: TGTGCCAGCAGTGAAAGTAGCGTAGGTGAGCAGTTCTTC. Encoded protein: CASSESSVGEQFF. The chain is built from TRBV2 and TRBJ2-1, with D possibly TRBD2 on 5 matching bases. CDR3 length: 13 amino acids. The V end was cut by 2 bases, the J end by 9 bases, with 11 bases between. CDR1 SNHLY and CDR2 FYNNEI come from the germline V gene. The complete variable domain, with remaining parts taken from reference TRBV2 and TRBJ2-1, reads EPEVTQTPSHQVTQMGQEVILRCVPISNHLYFYWYRQILGQKVEFLVSFYNNEISEKSEIFDDQFSVERPDGSNFTLKIRSTKLEDSAMYFCASSESSVGEQFFGPGTRLTVL.

V usage is TRBV3-1 and J usage is TRBJ1-5, with D tentatively TRBD1 (5 bases). Germline lookup yields CDR1 LGHDT and CDR2 YNNKEL (reference sequence). Trimming cost V 2 bases and J 4 bases, with 9 bases left between them. The CDR3 contains 14 residues. CDR3 region: CASSQQGRNQPQHF. CDR3 nucleotides: TGTGCCAGCAGCCAACAGGGACGAAATCAGCCCCAGCATTTT. Full variable domain (remainder filled in from reference TRBV3-1 and TRBJ1-5): DTAVSQTPKYLVTQMGNDKSIKCEQNLGHDTMYWYKQDSKKFLKIMFSYNNKELIINETVPNRFSPKSPDKAHLNLHINSLELGDSAVYFCASSQQGRNQPQHFGDGTRLSIL.

V gene TRBV5-1 combines with J gene TRBJ2-2; no firm D call. The V and J ends lost 4 bases and 6 bases respectively, with 7 bases between them. The CDR3 is 12 amino acids. Germline V gene sequence: CDR1 SGHRS, CDR2 YFSETQ. CDR3 protein: CASSPIAGELFF. The DNA for the CDR3 is TGCGCCAGCAGCCCCATCGCCGGGGAGCTGTTTTTT.

This rearrangement joins TRBV13 to TRBJ2-7; 7 nucleotides line up with TRBD2. The V segment lost 5 bases and the J segment 2 bases; nucleotides outside the gene matches: 9. Germline CDR1 and CDR2: PRHDT and FYEKMQ (reference sequence). CDR3 length equals 15 residues. The chain's CDR3 is CASSPDSGSTYEQYF. CDR3 nucleotide sequence: TGTGCCAGCAGCCCCGATAGCGGGTCTACCTACGAGCAGTACTTC.

The V and J genes are TRBV9 and TRBJ2-7; D unresolved. This CDR3 has 11 amino acids. In germline, CDR1 is SGDLS, CDR2 YYNGEE. V was pared by 0 bases and J by 6 bases, with 4 bases between. CDR3 residues: CASSVDGEQYF. The CDR3 bases are TGTGCCAGCAGCGTAGATGGCGAGCAGTACTTC.

The rearrangement uses TRBV24-1 and TRBJ2-3; no reliable D call. CDR1 and CDR2 (germline): KGHDR, SFDVKD. With 5 bases removed from V and 5 bases from J, the gap between germline ends came to 7 bases. The CDR3 runs to 12 residues. The CDR3 bases are TGTGCCACCAGTGGACGACGAGATACGCAGTATTTT. Encoded protein: CATSGRRDTQYF.

This chain joins TRBV5-1 and TRBJ2-1; 8 positions agree with TRBD2. Losses at the gene ends were 0 bases for V and 4 bases for J; bases not matched to a gene: 6. Germline-derived CDR1 and CDR2 are SGHRS and YFSETQ. The CDR3 length is 16 residues. CDR3 loop: CASSLVSSGIYNEQFF. Written as DNA, the CDR3 is TGCGCCAGCAGCTTGGTTAGTAGCGGGATTTACAATGAGCAGTTCTTC. Variable domain in full (rest from reference TRBV5-1 and TRBJ2-1): KAGVTQTPRYLIKTRGQQVTLSCSPISGHRSVSWYQQTPGQGLQFLFEYFSETQRNKGNFPGRFSGRQFSNSRSEMNVSTLELGDSALYLCASSLVSSGIYNEQFFGPGTRLTVL.

CDR3 in amino acids: CSGLQGGGFNEQFF. The CDR3 nucleotides are TGCAGCGGCCTACAGGGGGGTGGGTTCAATGAGCAGTTCTTC. The gene calls are TRBV29-1 and TRBJ2-1; 8 positions agree with TRBD1. The J segment lost 6 bases and the V segment lost 7 bases, leaving 11 bases of the junction unmatched. The CDR3 covers 14 residues. Germline values: CDR1 SQVTM, CDR2 ANQGSEA.

The table lists this clonotype with many counts. As DNA, the CDR3 is TGTGCCAGCAGTTTATATAGTCGGGGGGATTCCTACGAGCAGTACTTC. As protein: CASSLYSRGDSYEQYF. The chain is built from TRBV27 and TRBJ2-7; the match to TRBD2 covers 7 bases. CDR3 length equals 16 residues. The germline V gene encodes CDR1 MNHEY and CDR2 SMNVEV (reference sequence). Unmatched junction bases numbered 7, after V lost 1 base and J lost 1 base.

The chain couples TRBV19 to TRBJ2-2; 8 bases map to TRBD1. The germline CDR1 and CDR2 sequences are LNHDA and SQIVND (reference sequence). The V gene end was trimmed by 6 bases and the J gene end by 6 bases; junction bases not matched to a gene: 9. This CDR3 region has 15 residues. CDR3 nucleotide sequence: TGTGCCAGTAGGGTCGGACAGGGTAGTCCCGGGGAGCTGTTTTTT. Translated, it gives CASRVGQGSPGELFF.

This clonotype was counted a few times. The chain couples TRBV27 to TRBJ2-1; D is perhaps TRBD1 or TRBD2 (5 bases each). The germline V gene has CDR1 MNHEY and CDR2 SMNVEV (reference sequence). This CDR3 is 15 amino acids long. The V and J ends lost 1 base and 4 bases respectively, with 11 bases between them. The CDR3 region is CASSLWGRNYNEQFF. CDR3 bases: TGTGCCAGCAGTTTATGGGGGAGAAATTACAATGAGCAGTTCTTC.

This clonotype was observed once. The V gene is TRBV20-1, the J gene TRBJ2-4; 10 nucleotides align to TRBD2. The J call is doubtful: the DNA matches TRBJ2-7 better. The CDR3 sequence is 14 residues long. Germline loops: CDR1 DFQATT, CDR2 SNEGSKA (reference sequence). The CDR3 DNA reads TGCAGTGCTTTAACGGGACTAGCGACCAACGAGCAGTACTTC. It translates to CSALTGLATNEQYF.

This clonotype showed up many times. The chain recombines TRBV28 with TRBJ2-1, with a tentative D call TRBD2 (5 bases). Germline CDR1 reads MDHEN; CDR2 reads SYDVKM. The CDR3 length is 14 residues. With 3 bases removed from V and 3 bases from J, the gap between germline ends came to 9 bases. CDR3 nucleotides: TGTGCCAGCAGTTTGCTAGGAGGCTACAATGAGCAGTTCTTC. Protein: CASSLLGGYNEQFF. Using reference TRBV28 and TRBJ2-1 for the parts outside the CDR3, the full variable domain is DVKVTQSSRYLVKRTGEKVFLECVQDMDHENMFWYRQDPGLGLRLIYFSYDVKMKEKGDIPEGYSVSREKKERFSLILESASTNQTSMYLCASSLLGGYNEQFFGPGTRLTVL.

The rearrangement joins TRBV12-3 or TRBV12-4 to TRBJ1-2; tentatively, D is TRBD1 (5 bases). Trimming took 6 bases from V and 4 from J, leaving 15 bases between them. This CDR3 comprises 14 residues. CDR3 nucleotide sequence: TGTGCCAGCAGGGGGCTAAACGACCCCTATGGCTACACCTTC. It is translated as CASRGLNDPYGYTF.

The chain uses TRBV11-1 and TRBJ1-4, with D uncertain. The CDR3 runs 14 residues. The germline gives CDR1 SGHAT, CDR2 FQDESV (reference sequence). V was shortened by 1 base and J by 5 bases, with 8 bases between the two germline ends. The CDR3 region has the DNA TGTGCCAGCAGCTTAGGGAGGGAAAATGAAAAACTGTTTTTT. Translated, it gives CASSLGRENEKLFF.

The sample holds many counts of this clonotype. The chain has TRBV2 and TRBJ2-7; D is perhaps TRBD2 (5 bases). This CDR3 contains 14 residues. From germline, CDR1 is SNHLY and CDR2 FYNNEI. V lost 4 bases and J lost 7, with 17 bases in between. CDR3 DNA sequence: TGTGCCAGCAGTGCAGGCAGAAGGTCGGGGGAGCAGTACTTC. Translating it yields CASSAGRRSGEQYF.

The chain links TRBV5-1 to TRBJ1-1, with 7 positions matching TRBD1. V gave up 0 bases and J gave up 5 bases; unmatched junction bases: 7. Germline CDR1 is SGHRS and CDR2 is YFSETQ. The CDR3 runs to 15 residues. DNA for the CDR3: TGCGCCAGCAGCTTGGCCCCGACAGGGCAAACTGAAGCTTTCTTT. Translated, it gives CASSLAPTGQTEAFF.

In its sample, this clonotype was seen a few times. The chain employs TRBV30 and TRBJ2-1, with 11 bases identical to TRBD2. CDR3 length: 14 amino acids. The junction had 4 bases not matched to a gene; V was cut back by 0 bases and J by 9 bases. Germline assignment: CDR1 GTSNPN and CDR2 SVGIG (reference sequence). The CDR3 DNA reads as TGTGCCTGGAGTGTACTAGCGGGAGTGGGTGAGCAGTTCTTC. As protein: CAWSVLAGVGEQFF.

This clonotype was detected a few times. This chain links TRBV5-4 with TRBJ2-2; D perhaps matches TRBD2 (5 bases). Trimming removed 4 bases from V and 0 bases from J, with 10 bases in between. Germline CDR1 reads SGHNT; CDR2 reads YYREEE (reference sequence). The CDR3 sequence is 15 residues long. The CDR3 nucleotides are TGTGCCAGCAGCAGGGAGATCCCGAACACCGGGGAGCTGTTTTTT. Amino acids: CASSREIPNTGELFF.

The chain couples TRBV20-1 to TRBJ2-7; possibly TRBD1 for D (6 bases). The CDR3 runs 14 residues. V lost 0 bases and J 4 bases, leaving 13 bases between the germline ends. The germline V gene has CDR1 DFQATT and CDR2 SNEGSKA (reference sequence). The CDR3 sequence is CSAREGQRLYEQYF. The CDR3, as DNA: TGCAGTGCTAGAGAAGGACAGAGACTTTACGAGCAGTACTTC.

The CDR3 protein is CASSLLRLGQASSYEQYF. Here the CDR3 DNA reads TGCGCCAGCAGCTTGTTGAGATTGGGGCAGGCCAGCTCCTACGAGCAGTACTTC. This chain uses TRBV5-1 with TRBJ2-7; D perhaps matches TRBD1 (5 bases). The CDR3 consists of 18 residues. The germline CDR1 and CDR2 sequences are SGHRS and YFSETQ. Trimming took 1 base from V and 0 from J, leaving 20 bases between them.

This clonotype was counted a few times. The V gene is TRBV29-1, the J gene TRBJ2-2; TRBD2 aligns across 9 bases. Germline V CDR1 and CDR2: SQVTM, ANQGSEA. With 3 bases clipped from V and 6 bases from J, the junction kept 5 bases outside the gene matches. The CDR3 runs 14 residues. DNA of the CDR3: TGCAGCGTTGACGTAGCGGGAGTGTCCGGGGAGCTGTTTTTT. Translated, it gives CSVDVAGVSGELFF.

On this clonotype itself: An end of the junction does not agree with germline; a read error may underlie this. The chain employs TRBV20-1 and TRBJ2-7; 11 positions agree with TRBD2. The CDR3 contains 13 residues. Germline V gene lookup returns CDR1 DFQATT and CDR2 SNEGSKA (reference sequence). The chain's CDR3 is CSAAPSGGYVQHF. In DNA form, the CDR3 reads TGCAGTGCTGCACCTAGCGGGGGGTACGTGCAGCACTTC.

This clonotype was counted ten times or more. The chain links TRBV28 to TRBJ2-7; 7 bases line up with TRBD2. From germline, CDR1 is MDHEN and CDR2 SYDVKM. The CDR3 is made up of 15 amino acids. Trimming at V came to 2 bases and at J to 3 bases, leaving 7 bases not matched to a gene. As DNA, the CDR3 is TGTGCCAGCAGTTTAACGCGGGAGTCGGACTACGAGCAGTACTTC. Translation: CASSLTRESDYEQYF.